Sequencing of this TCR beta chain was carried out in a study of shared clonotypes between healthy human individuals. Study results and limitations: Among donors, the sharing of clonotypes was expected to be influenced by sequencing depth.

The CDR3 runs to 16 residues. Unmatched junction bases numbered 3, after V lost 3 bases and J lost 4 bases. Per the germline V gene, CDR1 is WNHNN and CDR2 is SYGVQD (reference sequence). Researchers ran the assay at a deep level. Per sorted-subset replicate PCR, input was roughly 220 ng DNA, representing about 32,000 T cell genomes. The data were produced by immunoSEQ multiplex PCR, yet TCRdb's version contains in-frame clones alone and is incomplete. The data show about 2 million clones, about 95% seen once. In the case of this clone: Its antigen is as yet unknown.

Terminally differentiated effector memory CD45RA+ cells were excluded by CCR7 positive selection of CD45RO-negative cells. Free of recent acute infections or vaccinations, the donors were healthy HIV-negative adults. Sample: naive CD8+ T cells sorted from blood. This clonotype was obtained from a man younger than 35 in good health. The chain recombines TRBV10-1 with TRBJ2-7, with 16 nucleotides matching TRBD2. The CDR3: CASSDGTSGREYEQYF. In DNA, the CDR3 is TGCGCCAGCAGTGACGGGACTAGCGGGAGGGAATACGAGCAGTACTTC.